The 32 T cell receptor beta chains listed next were all sequenced from one sample in a study of cytomegalovirus exposure and HLA in healthy donors. The PCR had 60 Vbeta and 13 Jbeta primers. This table comes from immunoSEQ multiplex PCR, and its TCRdb copy is limited to in-frame clones, with some not included. Of 93,000 or so clones in the sample, roughly 86% were seen once. Sequencing was performed on PBMCs. These receptors were taken from a woman between 18 and 29 years old in good health and CMV-seropositive.

The chain combines TRBV6-1 with TRBJ1-2; D uncertain. Germline V lookup: CDR1 MNHNS, CDR2 SASEGT. With 2 bases removed from V and 2 bases from J, the gap between germline ends came to 15 bases. CDR3 length equals 16 residues. CDR3 in DNA: TGTGCCAGCAGTGAATATACCGGGCCGGGAAACTATGGCTACACCTTC. Translating gives CASSEYTGPGNYGYTF.

V gene TRBV30 combines with J gene TRBJ2-1, with TRBD2 matching over 10 bases. CDR3 length: 16 residues. The V segment lost 5 bases and the J segment 3 bases; nucleotides outside the gene matches: 10. Germline V gene data show CDR1 as GTSNPN and CDR2 as SVGIG (reference sequence). In DNA form, the CDR3 reads TGTGCCTGGGTCTTGCCGGGACTAGCGAACTACAATGAGCAGTTCTTC. Translated, it gives CAWVLPGLANYNEQFF.

This rearrangement joins TRBV19 to TRBJ2-3, with 8 bases aligning to TRBD2. The CDR3 spans 17 residues. From germline, CDR1 is LNHDA and CDR2 SQIVND (reference sequence). The J segment lost 3 bases and the V segment lost 1 base, leaving 9 bases of the junction unmatched. Here the CDR3 reads CASSIAPGLVITDTQYF. CDR3 DNA sequence: TGTGCCAGTAGTATAGCGCCGGGACTAGTAATTACAGATACGCAGTATTTT. The full variable domain, with the rest looked up from reference TRBV19 and TRBJ2-3, is DGGITQSPKYLFRKEGQNVTLSCEQNLNHDAMYWYRQDPGQGLRLIYYSQIVNDFQKGDIAEGYSVSREKKESFPLTVTSAQKNPTAFYLCASSIAPGLVITDTQYFGPGTRLTVL.

The CDR3 coding sequence is TGTGCCAGCAGCTTAGGGGGCCAGGAAAAACTGTTTTTT. It codes for CASSLGGQEKLFF. The chain carries TRBV7-2 and TRBJ1-4; possibly TRBD1 for D (5 bases). The V end was cut by 1 base, the J end by 8 bases, with 8 bases between. Germline loops: CDR1 SGHTA, CDR2 FQGNSA. The CDR3 loop spans 13 amino acids. Filled out from reference TRBV7-2 and TRBJ1-4, the complete variable domain reads GAGVSQSPSNKVTEKGKDVELRCDPISGHTALYWYRQSLGQGLEFLIYFQGNSAPDKSGLPSDRFSAERTGGSVSTLTIQRTQQEDSAVYLCASSLGGQEKLFFGSGTQLSVL.

The rearrangement joins TRBV5-1 to TRBJ2-3; perhaps TRBD1 as D (6 bases). The ends were cut back, 0 bases at V and 6 bases at J, with 8 bases in the middle. The CDR3 contains 13 residues. CDR1 is SGHRS, CDR2 YFSETQ, per germline. CDR3 in DNA: TGCGCCAGCAGCTTGGACAGGGATGATACGCAGTATTTT. Translated, it gives CASSLDRDDTQYF.

The genes are TRBV28 and TRBJ1-2, with a possible D match to TRBD1 (6 bases). The V end was cut by 6 bases, the J end by 4 bases, with 9 bases between. Germline values: CDR1 MDHEN, CDR2 SYDVKM. The CDR3 sequence is 12 residues long. In DNA form, the CDR3 reads TGTGCCAGCAGGGGGGCGCCCTATGGCTACACCTTC. This translates into CASRGAPYGYTF.

The chain is built from TRBV2 and TRBJ2-3, with TRBD2 matching over 13 bases. Germline CDR1 and CDR2: SNHLY and FYNNEI. Losses at the gene ends were 8 bases for V and 2 bases for J; bases not matched to a gene: 4. This CDR3 region has 15 residues. CDR3 DNA: TGTGCCAGCCGAGGACTAGCGGGAGACACAGATACGCAGTATTTT. Protein sequence: CASRGLAGDTDTQYF.

The chain couples TRBV19 to TRBJ2-7; 8 bases align to TRBD2. Germline V gene sequence: CDR1 LNHDA, CDR2 SQIVND (reference sequence). This CDR3 is built from 15 residues. V lost 0 bases to trimming and J lost 1 base; unmatched junction nucleotides: 2. CDR3 nucleotides: TGTGCCAGTAGTATAGATGCTAGCGGGTCCTACGAGCAGTACTTC. Protein sequence: CASSIDASGSYEQYF.

This clone is categorized as medium-sized. This chain connects TRBV6-5 to TRBJ2-2; a possible D gene is TRBD1 (6 bases). Germline-derived CDR1 and CDR2 are MNHEY and SVGAGI. This CDR3 spans 13 amino acids. Trimming left V 2 bases short and J 6 bases short, with 7 bases between. The CDR3 DNA sequence: TGTGCCAGCAGTTACGAGGGGGCCGGGGAGCTGTTTTTT. Translation: CASSYEGAGELFF.

V gene TRBV7-2 combines with J gene TRBJ1-5; 10 positions agree with TRBD1. The V segment lost 2 bases and the J segment 5 bases; nucleotides outside the gene matches: 6. Germline V gene sequence: CDR1 SGHTA, CDR2 FQGNSA. The CDR3 spans 16 residues. The CDR3 here is CASSLTRQGAYQPQHF. In DNA, the CDR3 is TGTGCCAGCAGCTTAACACGACAGGGGGCGTATCAGCCCCAGCATTTT. Full variable domain (outside the CDR3, taken from reference TRBV7-2 and TRBJ1-5): GAGVSQSPSNKVTEKGKDVELRCDPISGHTALYWYRQSLGQGLEFLIYFQGNSAPDKSGLPSDRFSAERTGGSVSTLTIQRTQQEDSAVYLCASSLTRQGAYQPQHFGDGTRLSIL.

This clone was detected a few times. The chain joins TRBV10-2 to TRBJ2-4; tentatively, D is TRBD1 (6 bases). CDR3 size: 15 residues. Germline assignment: CDR1 WSHSY and CDR2 SAAADI. Trimming stripped 5 bases from V and 2 bases from J, with 13 bases between. The CDR3 sequence: CASSFHRATKNIQYF. Here the CDR3 DNA reads TGCGCCAGCAGTTTTCACAGGGCTACCAAAAACATTCAGTACTTC.

This chain joins TRBV4-1 and TRBJ2-2, with TRBD2 identical over 11 bases. Germline CDR1 and CDR2: MGHRA and YSYEKL. The V and J ends lost 4 bases and 4 bases, in that order; junction bases with no gene match: 8. The CDR3 has 17 amino acids. DNA for the CDR3: TGCGCCAGCAGCCCCCGACTAGCGGGATCTACCACCGGGGAGCTGTTTTTT. This gives the protein CASSPRLAGSTTGELFF.

CDR3 sequence (DNA): TGTGCCAGCATCCGAGGGGGACAGGGCTACGAGCAGTACTTC. This translates into CASIRGGQGYEQYF. This sequence joins TRBV6-1 and TRBJ2-7; 9 nucleotides agree with TRBD1. Trimming at V came to 7 bases and at J to 3 bases, leaving 7 bases not matched to a gene. Per the germline V gene, CDR1 is MNHNS and CDR2 is SASEGT. This CDR3 is built from 14 residues.

The genes are TRBV5-4 and TRBJ2-2; D perhaps matches TRBD1 (6 bases). Trimming left V 4 bases short and J 1 base short, with 20 bases between. CDR1 is SGHNT and CDR2 is YYREEE in the germline V gene (reference sequence). The CDR3 spans 18 residues. CDR3 sequence reads: CASSRDINIRVNTGELFF. The CDR3 region has the DNA TGTGCCAGCAGCAGGGACATAAATATCCGGGTGAACACCGGGGAGCTGTTTTTT.

The chain couples TRBV15 to TRBJ2-7; D uncertain. V lost 4 bases to trimming and J lost 4 bases, with 14 bases between them. This CDR3 has 14 amino acids. CDR1 and CDR2 from the germline V gene are LNHNV and YYDKDF (reference sequence). The CDR3 DNA follows: TGTGCCACCAGCAACCAAAGACTGAATTACGAGCAGTACTTC. This gives the protein CATSNQRLNYEQYF.

This clone appeared once. The rearrangement joins TRBV6-5 to TRBJ2-1, with TRBD2 identical over 7 bases. The germline gives CDR1 MNHEY, CDR2 SVGAGI. V trimming: 8 bases; J trimming: 1 base; junction bases outside the gene matches: 5. CDR3 size: 14 residues. CDR3 in DNA: TGTGCCAGCCGGGAGGCCACTTCCTACAATGAGCAGTTCTTC. This codes for CASREATSYNEQFF.

As DNA, the CDR3 is TGTGCCACCAGCAGAGACCCCAGGACAGGGGGCGCGGGCAATCAGCCCCAGCATTTT. Translation: CATSRDPRTGGAGNQPQHF. The chain is built from TRBV15 and TRBJ1-5, with 11 bases identical to TRBD1. CDR1 and CDR2 from the germline V gene are LNHNV and YYDKDF (reference sequence). CDR3 length equals 19 residues. Trimming removed 0 bases from V and 2 bases from J; junction bases left unmatched: 9.

The chain couples TRBV27 to TRBJ2-3; 7 positions agree with TRBD2. Germline assignment: CDR1 MNHEY and CDR2 SMNVEV (reference sequence). The CDR3 runs to 12 residues. With V trimmed by 10 bases and J by 8 bases, 9 bases remained unmatched. This CDR3 is CAITTSVGTQYF. CDR3 in DNA: TGTGCCATAACCACTAGCGTCGGTACGCAGTATTTT.

The rearrangement links TRBV6-5 to TRBJ2-4, with 7 bases that match TRBD1. CDR3 length equals 14 residues. CDR1 and CDR2 (germline): MNHEY, SVGAGI. V gave up 5 bases and J gave up 7 bases; unmatched junction bases: 8. CDR3 nucleotide sequence: TGTGCCAGCAGTCGAAGACAGGGTTATAACATTCAGTACTTC. This gives the protein CASSRRQGYNIQYF.

This rearrangement joins TRBV7-9 to TRBJ2-7, with D perhaps matching TRBD1 (6 bases). The germline CDR1 and CDR2 sequences are SEHNR and FQNEAQ (reference sequence). The germline V and J ends were trimmed by 7 bases and 5 bases, with 18 bases remaining between them. The CDR3 spans 14 residues. CDR3 sequence: CASTSSGVLHEQYF. CDR3 sequence (DNA): TGTGCCAGCACCTCGTCAGGGGTCTTACACGAGCAGTACTTC.

The V call is TRBV2, the J call TRBJ2-1, with 7 bases that match TRBD1. Germline lookup yields CDR1 SNHLY and CDR2 FYNNEI. Germline trimming cut 8 bases from V and 7 bases from J; bases unmatched to any gene: 17. The CDR3 is 16 amino acids. The CDR3, as DNA: TGTGCCAGCCCCCAACCAGGGGGACGGCGGCTAAATGAGCAGTTCTTC. Translation gives CASPQPGGRRLNEQFF. Looking up the rest from reference TRBV2 and TRBJ2-1 gives the full variable domain: EPEVTQTPSHQVTQMGQEVILRCVPISNHLYFYWYRQILGQKVEFLVSFYNNEISEKSEIFDDQFSVERPDGSNFTLKIRSTKLEDSAMYFCASPQPGGRRLNEQFFGPGTRLTVL.

The gene calls are TRBV4-1 and TRBJ2-7; possibly TRBD1 for D (6 bases). V was pared by 4 bases and J by 2 bases, with 12 bases between. Germline loops: CDR1 MGHRA, CDR2 YSYEKL. The CDR3 is 14 residues long. CDR3 nucleotide sequence: TGCGCCAGCAGCCCCGGGACACGGACCTACGAGCAGTACTTC. As protein: CASSPGTRTYEQYF.

This clone occurred once. J is TRBJ2-7 and V is TRBV6-6, with D perhaps TRBD2 (7 bases). Trimming pared 7 bases from V and 3 bases from J, leaving 16 bases between. Germline CDR1 is MNHNY and CDR2 is SVGAGI (reference sequence). The CDR3 has 14 residues. In DNA form, the CDR3 reads TGTGCCAGCATCCTGGGGGGCGGGAGCTACGAGCAGTACTTC. The encoded protein is CASILGGGSYEQYF.

V is TRBV4-2 and J is TRBJ2-5; D gene unclear. Per germline, CDR1 LGHNA and CDR2 YNFKEQ. CDR3 length: 14 residues. V gave up 0 bases and J gave up 4 bases, with 9 bases separating them. This chain's CDR3 is CASSQDPFVETQYF. The DNA for the CDR3 is TGTGCCAGCAGCCAAGATCCGTTTGTAGAGACCCAGTACTTC.

The V and J genes are TRBV14 and TRBJ1-1; D not certain. CDR3 length equals 15 residues. Per germline, CDR1 SGHDN and CDR2 FVKESK. Trimming pared 0 bases from V and 0 bases from J, leaving 8 bases between. The CDR3 loop reads CASSQDFRMNTEAFF. CDR3 DNA: TGTGCCAGCAGCCAAGATTTCAGGATGAACACTGAAGCTTTCTTT.

The chain is built from TRBV5-4 and TRBJ2-7, with TRBD2 matching over 7 bases. Trimming cost V 0 bases and J 2 bases; bases outside gene matches: 8. The CDR3 covers 16 residues. The germline V gene has CDR1 SGHNT and CDR2 YYREEE (reference sequence). CDR3 DNA: TGTGCCAGCAGCTTGGAAAACGGCGGGGGAACCTACGAGCAGTACTTC. Its translation: CASSLENGGGTYEQYF.

The chain uses TRBV15 and TRBJ1-2; possibly TRBD1 for D (6 bases). Germline-derived CDR1 and CDR2 are LNHNV and YYDKDF (reference sequence). Trimming took 3 bases from V and 5 from J, leaving 10 bases between them. This CDR3 has 13 residues. Written as DNA, the CDR3 is TGTGCCACCAGCAGCGTTACAGGGTATGGCTACACCTTC. The encoded protein is CATSSVTGYGYTF.

The chain uses TRBV28 and TRBJ2-1; no definite D call. CDR1 and CDR2 (germline): MDHEN, SYDVKM. The CDR3 has 14 residues. The V end lost 4 bases, the J end lost 10 bases, and 17 bases lay between the germline ends. The CDR3 protein is CASSSISDEEEQFF. In DNA form, the CDR3 reads TGTGCCAGCAGTTCCATATCTGACGAGGAGGAGCAGTTCTTC.

The chain carries TRBV25-1 and TRBJ1-6; 8 bases fit TRBD1. There are 15 residues in the CDR3. Germline V gives CDR1 MGHDK, CDR2 SYGVNS. V dropped 4 bases and J dropped 8; count of bases not matched to a gene: 7. The CDR3 here is CASSGSGTGHSPLHF. Here the CDR3 DNA reads TGTGCCAGCAGTGGCTCCGGGACAGGTCATTCACCCCTCCACTTT.

CDR3 sequence reads: CASSVPGIRQMQNTGELFF. As DNA, the CDR3 is TGTGCCAGTAGTGTCCCCGGGATCCGCCAGATGCAGAACACCGGGGAGCTGTTTTTT. The genes are TRBV19 and TRBJ2-2, with TRBD2 as a possible D gene (5 bases). The CDR3 length is 19 residues. The V and J ends lost 5 bases and 1 base respectively, with 23 bases between them. Germline values: CDR1 LNHDA, CDR2 SQIVND (reference sequence).

The rearrangement links TRBV9 to TRBJ2-3; D is uncertain. Germline values: CDR1 SGDLS, CDR2 YYNGEE. The germline V and J ends were trimmed by 5 bases and 2 bases, with 9 bases remaining between them. This CDR3 spans 13 amino acids. The CDR3: CASSFRNTDTQYF. CDR3 DNA: TGTGCCAGCAGTTTTAGAAACACAGATACGCAGTATTTT.

J is TRBJ1-2 and V is TRBV7-6, with D possibly being TRBD1 (5 bases). V was clipped by 2 bases and J by 6 bases, with 19 bases between them. The CDR3 totals 16 residues. CDR1 is SGHVS, CDR2 FNYEAQ, per germline. The CDR3 is CASSLTASQGSDGYTF. The CDR3 coding sequence is TGTGCCAGCAGCTTAACAGCGTCTCAGGGTTCGGATGGCTACACCTTC.